This TCR beta chain emerged from a study of blood T cell repertoires in COVID-19. Study at large: Material from acute and convalescent COVID-19 was sourced from the United States, Italy and Spain. Nucleic acid was either cDNA or gDNA, and it came from T cells, B-cell-depleted T cells, or PBMCs.

Source study methods: Researchers report that nucleated cell counts were estimated from reference gene primer amplification. Assay used: immunoSEQ multiplex PCR; TCRdb lists only in-frame clones, some missing. D and trimming were read from the DNA, whereas the V and J calls and clone size are those reported in that table. The repertoire holds fewer than 150,000 clones, with 75% to 85% as singletons. The CDR3 has 13 residues. The germline CDR1 and CDR2 sequences are SGHDT and YYEEEE. V lost 4 bases, J lost 1 base, and 9 bases lay in between. The chain links TRBV5-6 to TRBJ2-7, with D possibly being TRBD2 (5 bases). Sequencing was performed on peripheral blood. This receptor was identified in a woman aged 80 or older with acute or convalescent COVID-19. As DNA, the CDR3 is TGTGCCAGCAGCGGTGCGGGTTCCTACGAGCAGTACTTC. Its protein product is CASSGAGSYEQYF. Filled out from reference TRBV5-6 and TRBJ2-7, the complete variable domain reads DAGVTQSPTHLIKTRGQQVTLRCSPKSGHDTVSWYQQALGQGPQFIFQYYEEEERQRGNFPDRFSGHQFPNYSSELNVNALLLGDSALYLCASSGAGSYEQYFGPGTRLTVT.